This T cell receptor (beta chain) appears in the sequencing data of a study of blood T cell repertoires in COVID-19. Study-level background: COVID-19 samples collected from the United States, Italy and Spain covered acute and convalescent phases. Sample material is recorded as cDNA or gDNA derived from T cells, B-cell-depleted T cells, or PBMCs.

In the original workflow: Nucleated cell counts were estimated from reference gene primer amplification. Sequenced by immunoSEQ multiplex PCR; TCRdb stores in-frame clones only, minus some. V and J calls and clone size are those listed in that table; D and trimming were worked out from the DNA. The table shows roughly 230,000 clones, with around 83% occurring only once. The germline V gene encodes CDR1 SGHTA and CDR2 FQGNSA. This CDR3 has 14 amino acids. The V and J ends lost 4 bases and 2 bases, in that order; junction bases with no gene match: 1. This clone was recorded only once. The sequenced material came from peripheral blood. The receptor comes from a woman in her forties or fifties with acute or convalescent COVID-19. V and J are TRBV7-2 and TRBJ2-3, with TRBD2 matching over 9 bases. This CDR3 reads CASSSSGTTDTQYF. CDR3 coding DNA: TGTGCCAGCAGCTCTAGCGGGACCACAGATACGCAGTATTTT.